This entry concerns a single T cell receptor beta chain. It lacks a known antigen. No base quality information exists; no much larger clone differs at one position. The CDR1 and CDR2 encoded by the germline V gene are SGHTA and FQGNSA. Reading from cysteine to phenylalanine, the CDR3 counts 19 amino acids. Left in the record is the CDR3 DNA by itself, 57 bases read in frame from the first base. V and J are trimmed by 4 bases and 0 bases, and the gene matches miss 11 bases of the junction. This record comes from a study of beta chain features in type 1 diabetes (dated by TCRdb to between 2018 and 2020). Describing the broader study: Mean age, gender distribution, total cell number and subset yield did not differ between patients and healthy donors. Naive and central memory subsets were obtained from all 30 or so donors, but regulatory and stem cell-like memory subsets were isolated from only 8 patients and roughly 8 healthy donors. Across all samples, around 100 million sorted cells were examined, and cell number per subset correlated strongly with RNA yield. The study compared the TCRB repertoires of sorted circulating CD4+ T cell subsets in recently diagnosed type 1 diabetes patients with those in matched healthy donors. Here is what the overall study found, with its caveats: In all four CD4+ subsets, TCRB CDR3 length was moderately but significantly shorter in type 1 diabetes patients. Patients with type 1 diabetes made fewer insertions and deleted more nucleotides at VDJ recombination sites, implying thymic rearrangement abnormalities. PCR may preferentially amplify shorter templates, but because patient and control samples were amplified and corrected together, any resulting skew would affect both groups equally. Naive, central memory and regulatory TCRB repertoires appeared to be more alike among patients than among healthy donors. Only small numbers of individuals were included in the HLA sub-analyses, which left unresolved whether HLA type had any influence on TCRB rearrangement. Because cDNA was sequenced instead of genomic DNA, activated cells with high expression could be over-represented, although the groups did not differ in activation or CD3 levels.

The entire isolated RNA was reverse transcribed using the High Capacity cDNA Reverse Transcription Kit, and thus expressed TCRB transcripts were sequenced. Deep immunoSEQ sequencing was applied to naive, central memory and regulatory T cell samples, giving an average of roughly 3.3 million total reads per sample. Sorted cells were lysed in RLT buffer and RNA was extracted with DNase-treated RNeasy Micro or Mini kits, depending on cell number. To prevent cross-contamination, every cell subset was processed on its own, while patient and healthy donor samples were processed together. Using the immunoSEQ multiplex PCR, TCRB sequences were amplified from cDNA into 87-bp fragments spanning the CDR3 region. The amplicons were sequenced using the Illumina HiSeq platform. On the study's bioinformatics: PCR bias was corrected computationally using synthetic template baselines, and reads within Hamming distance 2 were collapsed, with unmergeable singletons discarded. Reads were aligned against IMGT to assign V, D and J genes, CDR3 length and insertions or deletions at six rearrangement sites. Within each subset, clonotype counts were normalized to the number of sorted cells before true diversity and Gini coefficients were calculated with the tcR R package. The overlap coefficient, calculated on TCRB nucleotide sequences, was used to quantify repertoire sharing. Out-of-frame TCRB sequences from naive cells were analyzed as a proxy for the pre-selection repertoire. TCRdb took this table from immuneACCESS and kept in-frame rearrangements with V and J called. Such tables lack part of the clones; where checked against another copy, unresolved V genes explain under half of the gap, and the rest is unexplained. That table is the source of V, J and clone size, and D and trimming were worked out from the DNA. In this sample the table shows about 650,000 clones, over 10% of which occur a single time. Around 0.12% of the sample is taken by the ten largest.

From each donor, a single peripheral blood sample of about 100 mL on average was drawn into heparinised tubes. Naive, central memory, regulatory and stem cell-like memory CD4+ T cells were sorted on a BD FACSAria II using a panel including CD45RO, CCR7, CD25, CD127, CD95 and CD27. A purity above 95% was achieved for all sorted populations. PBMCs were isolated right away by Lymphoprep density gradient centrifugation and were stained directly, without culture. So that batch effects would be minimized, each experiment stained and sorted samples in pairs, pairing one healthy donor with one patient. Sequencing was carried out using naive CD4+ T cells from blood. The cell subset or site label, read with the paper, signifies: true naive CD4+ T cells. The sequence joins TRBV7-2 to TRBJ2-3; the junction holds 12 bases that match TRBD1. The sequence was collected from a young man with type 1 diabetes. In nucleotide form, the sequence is TGTGCCAGCAGCTCACGTCCCGGGACAGGGGGCTCTAGCACAGATACGCAGTATTTT. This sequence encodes CASSSRPGTGGSSTDTQYF.